Included here is one T cell receptor (beta chain) sequence, with context. Antigen specificity is unknown. V gave up 5 bases and J gave up 6 bases; unmatched junction bases: 8. This CDR3 comprises 14 residues. Germline V lookup: CDR1 SQVTM, CDR2 ANQGSEA. This sample is drawn from a study of response to subunit inactivated influenza vaccine. TCRdb called the RT-PCR reads again in MiXCR, with one record for every CDR3 protein. The repertoire holds 280,000 or so distinct CDR3 sequences, 20% to 25% seen once, with roughly 10% in the top ten. Study results and limitations: There was a suggestion from the authors that each seasonal influenza vaccination recruits few new T cells.

Here the sequenced sample was PBMCs from blood, taken around 22 months after vaccination. The J gene is TRBJ2-3, the V gene TRBV29-1, with 10 bases fitting TRBD2. This TCR derives from a man aged 50-75 years who received an inactivated influenza vaccine. CDR3 region: CSVQTSGRTDTQYF. CDR3 sequence (DNA): TGCAGCGTTCAGACTAGCGGGCGGACGGATACGCAGTATTTT.